The clone carrying this TCR beta chain has just a few counts. Its antigen remains unidentified. The sample originates from a study of T cells in Graves' hyperthyroidism and ophthalmopathy. Amplified regions were TCR beta CDR3 sequences from RNA transcripts. First-round RT-PCR with HTBI primers amplified the TCR CDR3 region. TCRdb analysed the multiplex PCR reads with MiXCR anew, one entry per CDR3 protein. Here the sample spans 100,000 to 140,000 distinct CDR3 sequences, roughly 15% being singletons. Broader study findings: Blood also contained most expanded thyroid clonotypes above 0.001.

Germline V lookup: CDR1 SEHNR, CDR2 FQNEAQ (reference sequence). The length of the CDR3 is 15 residues. Trimming left V 3 bases short and J 2 bases short, with 10 bases between. The receptor's source is a woman between 45 and 65 years old with Graves' hyperthyroidism. Sequencing was carried out using blood. The gene calls are TRBV7-9 and TRBJ2-2; D not certain. The CDR3 DNA sequence: TGTGCCAGCAGCTTTCTGGTCTTTAACACCGGGGAGCTGTTTTTT. Translated: CASSFLVFNTGELFF.